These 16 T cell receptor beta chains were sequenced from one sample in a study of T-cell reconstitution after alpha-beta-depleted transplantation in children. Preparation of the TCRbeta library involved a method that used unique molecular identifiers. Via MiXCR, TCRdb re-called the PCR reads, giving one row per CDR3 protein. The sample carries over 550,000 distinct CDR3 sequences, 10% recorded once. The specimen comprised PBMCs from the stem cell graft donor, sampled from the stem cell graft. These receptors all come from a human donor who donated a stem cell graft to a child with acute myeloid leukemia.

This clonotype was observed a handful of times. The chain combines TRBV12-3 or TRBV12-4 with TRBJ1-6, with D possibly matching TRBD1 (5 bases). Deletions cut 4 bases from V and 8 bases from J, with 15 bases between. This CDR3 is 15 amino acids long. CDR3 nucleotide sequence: TGTGCCAGCAGTTCGTTCGGGGGGAGGGATTCACCCCTCCACTTT. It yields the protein CASSSFGGRDSPLHF.

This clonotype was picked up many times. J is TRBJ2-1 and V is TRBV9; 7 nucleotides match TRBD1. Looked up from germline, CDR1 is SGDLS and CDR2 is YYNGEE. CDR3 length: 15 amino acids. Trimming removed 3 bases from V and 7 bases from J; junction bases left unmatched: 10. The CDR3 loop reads CASSAPGTALNEQFF. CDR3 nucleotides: TGTGCCAGCAGCGCACCCGGGACAGCCTTAAATGAGCAGTTCTTC.

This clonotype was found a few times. The CDR3: CSAKGVRNEKLFF. The CDR3 bases are TGCAGTGCTAAAGGGGTTCGTAATGAAAAACTGTTTTTT. This chain links TRBV20-1 with TRBJ1-4; a weak D match, TRBD1 (5 bases). This CDR3 comprises 13 residues. Germline V gene data show CDR1 as DFQATT and CDR2 as SNEGSKA (reference sequence). V lost 4 bases and J 4 bases, leaving 10 bases between the germline ends.

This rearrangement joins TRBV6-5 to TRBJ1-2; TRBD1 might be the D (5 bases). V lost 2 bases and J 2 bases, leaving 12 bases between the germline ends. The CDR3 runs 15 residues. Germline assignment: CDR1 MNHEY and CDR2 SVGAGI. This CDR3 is CASSYSARGNYGYTF. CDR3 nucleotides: TGTGCCAGCAGTTACAGTGCGCGGGGGAACTATGGCTACACCTTC.

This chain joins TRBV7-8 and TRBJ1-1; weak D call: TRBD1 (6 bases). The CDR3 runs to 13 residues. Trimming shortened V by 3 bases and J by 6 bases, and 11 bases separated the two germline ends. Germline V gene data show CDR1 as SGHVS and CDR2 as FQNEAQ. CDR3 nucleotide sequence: TGTGCCAGCAGCTTCGGGGGGGGCCCTGAAGCTTTCTTT. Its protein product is CASSFGGGPEAFF. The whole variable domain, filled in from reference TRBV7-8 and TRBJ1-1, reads GAGVSQSPRYKVAKRGQDVALRCDPISGHVSLFWYQQALGQGPEFLTYFQNEAQLDKSGLPSDRFFAERPEGSVSTLKIQRTQQEDSAVYLCASSFGGGPEAFFGQGTRLTVV.

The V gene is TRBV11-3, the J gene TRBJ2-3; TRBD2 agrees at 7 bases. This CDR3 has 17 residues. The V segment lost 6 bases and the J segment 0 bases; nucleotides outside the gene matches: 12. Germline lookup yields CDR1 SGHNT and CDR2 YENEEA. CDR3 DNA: TGTGCCAGCAGTCGGGGGGAGCGGTTACCTAGCACAGATACGCAGTATTTT. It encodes CASSRGERLPSTDTQYF.

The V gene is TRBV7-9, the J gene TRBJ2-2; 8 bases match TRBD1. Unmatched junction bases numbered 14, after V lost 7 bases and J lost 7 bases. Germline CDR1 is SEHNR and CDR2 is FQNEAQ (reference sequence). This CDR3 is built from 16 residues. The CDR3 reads CASTPRVAGGDGELFF. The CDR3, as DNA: TGTGCCAGCACCCCCCGGGTGGCAGGGGGCGACGGGGAGCTGTTTTTT.

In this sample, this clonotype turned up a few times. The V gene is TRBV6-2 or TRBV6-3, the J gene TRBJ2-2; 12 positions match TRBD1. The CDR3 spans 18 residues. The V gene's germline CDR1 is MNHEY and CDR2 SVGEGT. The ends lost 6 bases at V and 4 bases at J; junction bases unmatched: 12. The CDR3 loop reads CASSRSGTGGFLTGELFF. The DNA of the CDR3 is TGTGCCAGCAGCCGATCCGGGACAGGGGGCTTCCTCACCGGGGAGCTGTTTTTT.

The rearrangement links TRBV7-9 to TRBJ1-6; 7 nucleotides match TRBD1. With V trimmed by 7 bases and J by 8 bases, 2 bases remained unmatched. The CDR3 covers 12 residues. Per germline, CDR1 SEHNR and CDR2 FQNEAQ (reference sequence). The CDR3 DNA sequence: TGTGCCAGCACCCAGGGGGATTCACCCCTCCACTTT. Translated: CASTQGDSPLHF.

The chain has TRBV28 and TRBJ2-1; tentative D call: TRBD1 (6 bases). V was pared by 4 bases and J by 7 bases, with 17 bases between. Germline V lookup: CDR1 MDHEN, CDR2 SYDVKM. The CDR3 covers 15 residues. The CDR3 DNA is TGTGCCAGCAGTTCGGGTTCACAGGGTGGGAATGAGCAGTTCTTC. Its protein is CASSSGSQGGNEQFF.

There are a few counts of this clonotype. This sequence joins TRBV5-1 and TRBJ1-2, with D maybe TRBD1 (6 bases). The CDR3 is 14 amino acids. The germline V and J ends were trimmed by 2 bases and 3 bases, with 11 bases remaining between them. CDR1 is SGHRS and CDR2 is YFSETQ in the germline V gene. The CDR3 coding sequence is TGCGCCAGCAGCTTTCAGGGGACGGACTATGGCTACACCTTC. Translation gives CASSFQGTDYGYTF.

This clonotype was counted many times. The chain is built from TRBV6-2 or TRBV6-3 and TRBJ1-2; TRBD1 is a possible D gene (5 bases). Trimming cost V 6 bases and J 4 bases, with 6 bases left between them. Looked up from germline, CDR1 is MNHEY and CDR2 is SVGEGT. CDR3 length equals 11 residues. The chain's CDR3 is CASRTGYGYTF. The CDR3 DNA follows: TGTGCCAGCAGAACAGGCTATGGCTACACCTTC.

The CDR3, as DNA: TGTGCCAGCAGCCCCCGATCGGAGTATGGCTACACCTTC. Protein product: CASSPRSEYGYTF. The rearrangement links TRBV7-9 to TRBJ1-2; D not certain. Looked up from germline, CDR1 is SEHNR and CDR2 is FQNEAQ (reference sequence). This CDR3 is built from 13 residues. V lost 5 bases to trimming and J lost 5 bases, with 12 bases between them.

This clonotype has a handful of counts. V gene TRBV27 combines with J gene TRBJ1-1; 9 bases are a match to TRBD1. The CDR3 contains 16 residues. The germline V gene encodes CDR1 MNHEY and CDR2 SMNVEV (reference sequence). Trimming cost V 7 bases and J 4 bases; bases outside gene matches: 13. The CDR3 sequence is CASKPRTGGEVTEAFF. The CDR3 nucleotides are TGTGCCAGCAAACCGAGAACAGGGGGCGAGGTCACTGAAGCTTTCTTT.

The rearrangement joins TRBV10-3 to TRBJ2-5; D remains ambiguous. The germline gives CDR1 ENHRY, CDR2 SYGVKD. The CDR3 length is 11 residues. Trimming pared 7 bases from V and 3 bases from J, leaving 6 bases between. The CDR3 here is CAIKAEETQYF. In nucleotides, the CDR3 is TGTGCCATCAAGGCGGAAGAGACCCAGTACTTC.

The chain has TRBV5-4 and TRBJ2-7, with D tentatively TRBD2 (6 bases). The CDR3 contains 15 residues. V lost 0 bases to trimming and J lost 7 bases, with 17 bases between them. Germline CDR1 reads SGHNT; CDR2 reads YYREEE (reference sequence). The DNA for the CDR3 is TGTGCCAGCAGCTTGGGGGTAGCGGCCAGCCGGGAGCAGTACTTC. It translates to CASSLGVAASREQYF.